Included here is one T cell receptor (beta chain) sequence, with context. This specimen belongs to a study of blood T cell repertoires in COVID-19. Across the study: Specimens from acute and convalescent COVID-19 originated in the United States, Italy and Spain. Nucleic acid was either cDNA or gDNA, and it came from T cells, B-cell-depleted T cells, or PBMCs.

Per the authors' pipeline: Nucleated cell number was recorded as an estimate derived from reference gene primer amplification. TCRdb's copy holds only in-frame clones and misses some; the assay was immunoSEQ multiplex PCR. The V and J calls and the clone size are those of that table, but D and trimming were determined from the DNA. The sample includes 100,000 or so clones, roughly 79% of them seen just once. Specimen: peripheral blood. This clonotype originated in a human donor in a cohort sampled during active COVID-19.

The CDR3 sequence: CASSSPLAGDFYEQYF. In DNA, the CDR3 is TGCGCCAGCAGCTCCCCGCTAGCGGGAGATTTCTACGAGCAGTACTTC. The chain couples TRBV5-1 to TRBJ2-7; 10 bases line up with TRBD2. Germline trimming cut 3 bases from V and 3 bases from J; bases unmatched to any gene: 9. CDR3 length: 16 residues. Germline CDR1 and CDR2: SGHRS and YFSETQ.